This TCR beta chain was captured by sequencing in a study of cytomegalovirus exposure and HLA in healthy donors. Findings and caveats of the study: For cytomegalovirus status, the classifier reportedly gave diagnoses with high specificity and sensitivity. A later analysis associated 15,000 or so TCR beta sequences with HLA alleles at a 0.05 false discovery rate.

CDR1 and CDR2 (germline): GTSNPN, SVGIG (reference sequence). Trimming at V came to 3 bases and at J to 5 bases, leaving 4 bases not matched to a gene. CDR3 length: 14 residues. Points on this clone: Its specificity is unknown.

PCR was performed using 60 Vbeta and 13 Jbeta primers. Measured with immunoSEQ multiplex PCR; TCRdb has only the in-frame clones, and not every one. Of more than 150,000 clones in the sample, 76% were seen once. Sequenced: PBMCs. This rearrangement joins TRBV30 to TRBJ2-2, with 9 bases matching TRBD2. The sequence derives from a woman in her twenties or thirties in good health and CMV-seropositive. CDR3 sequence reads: CAWRTSGGTGELFF. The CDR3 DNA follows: TGTGCCTGGAGGACGAGCGGGGGGACCGGGGAGCTGTTTTTT.